This T cell receptor (beta chain) was captured by sequencing in a study of T cell changes during pregnancy in multiple sclerosis. Only in-frame clones appear in the TCRdb table, and some are missing; sequencing was by immunoSEQ multiplex PCR. The sample yields about 50,000 clones, around 90% seen once. V was shortened by 8 bases and J by 4 bases, with 19 bases between the two germline ends. Per the germline V gene, CDR1 is SGHRS and CDR2 is YFSETQ. This CDR3 contains 15 residues. This chain joins TRBV5-1 and TRBJ2-1, with TRBD2 as a possible D gene (6 bases). The sequences come from CD4+ T cells from peripheral blood mononuclear cells, collected after pregnancy. The sequence came from a female donor in good health, enrolled as a control in a pregnancy study. The CDR3 region is CASITTGGSYNEQFF. The CDR3 bases are TGCGCCAGTATCACCACCGGGGGATCGTACAATGAGCAGTTCTTC.